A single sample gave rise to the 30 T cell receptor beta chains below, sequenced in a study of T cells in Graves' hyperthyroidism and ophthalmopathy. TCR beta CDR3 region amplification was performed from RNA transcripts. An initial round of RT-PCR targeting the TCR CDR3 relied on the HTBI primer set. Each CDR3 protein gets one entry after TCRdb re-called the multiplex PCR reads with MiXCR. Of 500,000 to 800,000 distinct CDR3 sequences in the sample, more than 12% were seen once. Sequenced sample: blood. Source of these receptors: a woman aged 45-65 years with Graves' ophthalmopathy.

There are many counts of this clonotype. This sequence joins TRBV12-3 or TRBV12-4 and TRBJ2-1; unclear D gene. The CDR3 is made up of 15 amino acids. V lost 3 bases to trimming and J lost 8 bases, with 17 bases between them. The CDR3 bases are TGTGCCAGCAGTTTCCCGCAAGTTTCCAACGATGAGCAGTTCTTC. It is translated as CASSFPQVSNDEQFF.

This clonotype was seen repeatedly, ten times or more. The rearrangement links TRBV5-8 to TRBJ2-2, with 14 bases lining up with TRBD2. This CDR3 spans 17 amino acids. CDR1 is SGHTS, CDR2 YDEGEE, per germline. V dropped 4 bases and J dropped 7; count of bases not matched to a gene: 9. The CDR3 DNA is TGTGCCAGCAGCCTAACCGGGACTAGCGGGAGTCGCGGGGAGCTGTTTTTT. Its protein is CASSLTGTSGSRGELFF.

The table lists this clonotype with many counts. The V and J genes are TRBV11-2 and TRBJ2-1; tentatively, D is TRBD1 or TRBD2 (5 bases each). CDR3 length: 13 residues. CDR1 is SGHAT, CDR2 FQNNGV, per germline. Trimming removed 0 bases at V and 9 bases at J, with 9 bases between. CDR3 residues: CASSLEGVGEQFF. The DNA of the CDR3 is TGTGCCAGCAGCTTAGAGGGGGTGGGTGAGCAGTTCTTC.

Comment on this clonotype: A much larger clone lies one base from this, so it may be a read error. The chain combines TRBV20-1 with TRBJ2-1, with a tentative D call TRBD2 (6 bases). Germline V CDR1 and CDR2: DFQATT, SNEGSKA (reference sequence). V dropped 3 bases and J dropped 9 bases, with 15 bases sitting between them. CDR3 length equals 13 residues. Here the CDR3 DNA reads TGCAGTGCTAGTAACGGGAGTTTAAGTGAGCAGTTCTTC. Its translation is CSASNGSLSEQFF.

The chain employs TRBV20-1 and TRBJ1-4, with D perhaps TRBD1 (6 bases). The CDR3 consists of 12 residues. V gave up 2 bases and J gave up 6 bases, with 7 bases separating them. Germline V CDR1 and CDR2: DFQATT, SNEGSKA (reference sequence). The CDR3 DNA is TGCAGTGCTAGATGGACAGATGAAAAACTGTTTTTT. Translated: CSARWTDEKLFF.

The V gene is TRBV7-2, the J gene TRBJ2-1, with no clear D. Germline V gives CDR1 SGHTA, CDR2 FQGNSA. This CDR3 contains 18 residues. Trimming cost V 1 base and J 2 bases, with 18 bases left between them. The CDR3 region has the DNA TGTGCCAGCAGCTTAGAGGGTTGGGCGACCTCCGCCTACAATGAGCAGTTCTTC. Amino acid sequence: CASSLEGWATSAYNEQFF. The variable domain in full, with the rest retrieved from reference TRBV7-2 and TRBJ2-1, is GAGVSQSPSNKVTEKGKDVELRCDPISGHTALYWYRQSLGQGLEFLIYFQGNSAPDKSGLPSDRFSAERTGGSVSTLTIQRTQQEDSAVYLCASSLEGWATSAYNEQFFGPGTRLTVL.

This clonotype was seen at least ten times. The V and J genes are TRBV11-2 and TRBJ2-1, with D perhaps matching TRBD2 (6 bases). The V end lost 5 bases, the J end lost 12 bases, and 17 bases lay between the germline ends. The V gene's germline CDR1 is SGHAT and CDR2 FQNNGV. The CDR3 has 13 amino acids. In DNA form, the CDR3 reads TGTGCCAGCAGCCCGGATGGGGGGACGAGGCAGTTCTTC. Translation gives CASSPDGGTRQFF.

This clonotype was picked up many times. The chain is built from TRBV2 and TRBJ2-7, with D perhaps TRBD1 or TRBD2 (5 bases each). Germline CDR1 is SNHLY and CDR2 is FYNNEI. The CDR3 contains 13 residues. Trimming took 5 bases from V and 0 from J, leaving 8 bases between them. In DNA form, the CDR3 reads TGTGCCAGCAGTCGGGACCACTCCTACGAGCAGTACTTC. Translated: CASSRDHSYEQYF.

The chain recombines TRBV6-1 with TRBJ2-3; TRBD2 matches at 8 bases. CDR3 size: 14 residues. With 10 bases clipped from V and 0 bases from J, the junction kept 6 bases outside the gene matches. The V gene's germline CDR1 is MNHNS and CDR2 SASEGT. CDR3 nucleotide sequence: TGTGCCACTTTTAGCGGGGCTAGCACAGATACGCAGTATTTT. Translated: CATFSGASTDTQYF.

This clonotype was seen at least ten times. The CDR3 protein is CASSLGGSTNEKLFF. The CDR3 DNA reads TGTGCCAGCAGTTTGGGGGGGTCCACTAATGAAAAACTGTTTTTT. This sequence joins TRBV28 and TRBJ1-4; D is perhaps TRBD1 (5 bases). The germline CDR1 and CDR2 sequences are MDHEN and SYDVKM. The V end was cut by 3 bases, the J end by 2 bases, with 10 bases between. The CDR3 consists of 15 residues.

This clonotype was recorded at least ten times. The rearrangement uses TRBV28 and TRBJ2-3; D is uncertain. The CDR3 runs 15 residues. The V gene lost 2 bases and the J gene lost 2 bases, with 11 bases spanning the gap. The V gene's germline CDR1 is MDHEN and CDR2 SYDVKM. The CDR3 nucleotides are TGTGCCAGCAGTTTACTGGGTATCCTCACAGATACGCAGTATTTT. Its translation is CASSLLGILTDTQYF.

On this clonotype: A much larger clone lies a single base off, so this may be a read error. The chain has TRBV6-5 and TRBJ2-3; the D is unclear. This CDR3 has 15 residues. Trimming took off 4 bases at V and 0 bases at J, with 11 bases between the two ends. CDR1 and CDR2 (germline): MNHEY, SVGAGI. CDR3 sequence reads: CASSCIRASTDTQYF. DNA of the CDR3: TGTGCCAGCAGTTGCATTCGTGCCAGCACAGATACGCAGTATTTT.

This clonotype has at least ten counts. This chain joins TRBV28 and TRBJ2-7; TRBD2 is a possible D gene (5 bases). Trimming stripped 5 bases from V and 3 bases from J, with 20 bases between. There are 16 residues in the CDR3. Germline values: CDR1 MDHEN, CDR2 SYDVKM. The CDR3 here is CASSPPLTSLIYEQYF. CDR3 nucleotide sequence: TGTGCCAGCAGTCCCCCCCTCACTAGTTTAATCTACGAGCAGTACTTC.

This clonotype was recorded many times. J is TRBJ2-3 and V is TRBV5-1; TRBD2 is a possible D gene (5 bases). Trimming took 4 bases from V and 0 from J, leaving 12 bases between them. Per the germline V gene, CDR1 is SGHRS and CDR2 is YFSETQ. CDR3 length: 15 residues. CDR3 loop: CASSETGISTDTQYF. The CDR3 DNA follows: TGCGCCAGCAGCGAGACCGGGATTAGCACAGATACGCAGTATTTT.

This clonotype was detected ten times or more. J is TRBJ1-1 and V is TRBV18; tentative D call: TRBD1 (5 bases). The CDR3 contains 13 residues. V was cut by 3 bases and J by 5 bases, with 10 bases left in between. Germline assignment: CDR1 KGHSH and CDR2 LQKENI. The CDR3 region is CASSPRESTEAFF. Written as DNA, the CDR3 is TGTGCCAGCTCACCCAGGGAATCGACTGAAGCTTTCTTT.

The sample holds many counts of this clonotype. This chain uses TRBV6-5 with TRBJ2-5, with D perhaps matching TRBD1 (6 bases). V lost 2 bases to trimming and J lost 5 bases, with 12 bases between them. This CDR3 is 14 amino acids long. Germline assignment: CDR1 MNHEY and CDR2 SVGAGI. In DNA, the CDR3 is TGTGCCAGCAGTTACATACAGGGTGGTGAGACCCAGTACTTC. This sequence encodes CASSYIQGGETQYF.

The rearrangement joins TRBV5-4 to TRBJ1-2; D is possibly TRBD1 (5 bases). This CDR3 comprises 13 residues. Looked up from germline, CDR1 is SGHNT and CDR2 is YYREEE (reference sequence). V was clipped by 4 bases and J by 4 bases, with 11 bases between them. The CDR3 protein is CASSRGTVYGYTF. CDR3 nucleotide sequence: TGTGCCAGCAGCCGGGGGACGGTCTATGGCTACACCTTC. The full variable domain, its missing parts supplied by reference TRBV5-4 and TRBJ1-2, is ETGVTQSPTHLIKTRGQQVTLRCSSQSGHNTVSWYQQALGQGPQFIFQYYREEENGRGNFPPRFSGLQFPNYSSELNVNALELDDSALYLCASSRGTVYGYTFGSGTRLTVV.

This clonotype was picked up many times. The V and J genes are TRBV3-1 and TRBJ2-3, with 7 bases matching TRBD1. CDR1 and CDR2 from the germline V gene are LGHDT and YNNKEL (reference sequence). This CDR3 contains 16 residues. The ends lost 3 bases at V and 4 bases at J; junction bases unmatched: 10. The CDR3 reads CASSQQGQRSADTQYF. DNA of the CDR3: TGTGCCAGCAGCCAGCAGGGACAGCGCTCGGCAGATACGCAGTATTTT.

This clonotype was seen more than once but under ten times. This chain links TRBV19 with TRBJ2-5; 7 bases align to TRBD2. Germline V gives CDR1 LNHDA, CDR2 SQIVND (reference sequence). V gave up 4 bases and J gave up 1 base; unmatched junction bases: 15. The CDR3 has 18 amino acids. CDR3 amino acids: CASSTRQRTGTIQETQYF. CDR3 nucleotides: TGTGCCAGTAGTACTCGACAGAGGACCGGGACTATCCAAGAGACCCAGTACTTC.

The CDR3 DNA follows: TGTGCCAGCAGCCCCCGGACTAGCGGGAGGGGGGTTTCCTTGAGCAATGAGCAGTTCTTC. Protein: CASSPRTSGRGVSLSNEQFF. J is TRBJ2-1 and V is TRBV7-2, with TRBD2 matching over 15 bases. With V trimmed by 5 bases and J by 6 bases, 17 bases remained unmatched. The CDR3 totals 20 residues. Germline V CDR1 and CDR2: SGHTA, FQGNSA.

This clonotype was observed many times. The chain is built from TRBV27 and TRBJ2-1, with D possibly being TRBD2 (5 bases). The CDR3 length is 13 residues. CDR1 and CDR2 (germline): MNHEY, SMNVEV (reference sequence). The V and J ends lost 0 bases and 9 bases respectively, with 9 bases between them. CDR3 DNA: TGTGCCAGCAGTTTATCGAGGGATACTGAGCAGTTCTTC. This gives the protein CASSLSRDTEQFF.

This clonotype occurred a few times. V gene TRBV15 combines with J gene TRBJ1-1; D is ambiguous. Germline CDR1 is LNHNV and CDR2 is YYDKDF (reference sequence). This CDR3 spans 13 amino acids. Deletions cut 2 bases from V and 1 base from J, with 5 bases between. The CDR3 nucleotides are TGTGCCACCAGCAGATTCGGGAACACTGAAGCTTTCTTT. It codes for CATSRFGNTEAFF.

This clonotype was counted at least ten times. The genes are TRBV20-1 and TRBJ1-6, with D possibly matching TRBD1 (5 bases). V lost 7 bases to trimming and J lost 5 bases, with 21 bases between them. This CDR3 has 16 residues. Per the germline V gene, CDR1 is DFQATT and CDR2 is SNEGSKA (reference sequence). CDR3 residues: CSVPAGNRVNNSPLHF. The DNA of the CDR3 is TGCAGTGTTCCCGCAGGGAATAGGGTTAATAATTCACCCCTCCACTTT.

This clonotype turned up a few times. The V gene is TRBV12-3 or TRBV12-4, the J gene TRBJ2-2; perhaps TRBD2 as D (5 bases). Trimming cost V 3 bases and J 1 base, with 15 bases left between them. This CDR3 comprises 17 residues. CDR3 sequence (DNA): TGTGCCAGCAGTTTCAAGCGGCTAGCTTTGAACACCGGGGAGCTGTTTTTT. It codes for CASSFKRLALNTGELFF.

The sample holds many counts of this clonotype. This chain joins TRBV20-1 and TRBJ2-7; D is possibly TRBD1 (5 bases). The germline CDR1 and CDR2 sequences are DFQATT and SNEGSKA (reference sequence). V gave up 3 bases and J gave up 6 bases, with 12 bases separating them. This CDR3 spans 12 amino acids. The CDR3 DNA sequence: TGCAGTGCTAGTATCCAGGGCGGCGAGCAGTACTTC. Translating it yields CSASIQGGEQYF.

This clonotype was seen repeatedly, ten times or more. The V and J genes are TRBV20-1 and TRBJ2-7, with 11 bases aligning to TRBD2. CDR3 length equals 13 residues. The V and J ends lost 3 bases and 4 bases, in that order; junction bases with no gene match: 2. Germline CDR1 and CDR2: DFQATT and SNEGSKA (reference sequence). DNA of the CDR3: TGCAGTGCTAGCTCTAGCGGGAGGTACGAGCAGTACTTC. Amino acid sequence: CSASSSGRYEQYF.

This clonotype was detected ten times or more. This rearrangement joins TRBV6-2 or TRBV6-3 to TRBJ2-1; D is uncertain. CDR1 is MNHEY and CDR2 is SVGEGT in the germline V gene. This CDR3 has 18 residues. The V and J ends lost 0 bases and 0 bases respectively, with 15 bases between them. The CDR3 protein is CASSYSKSTPSSYNEQFF. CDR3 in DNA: TGTGCCAGCAGTTACTCGAAGTCTACCCCGAGCTCCTACAATGAGCAGTTCTTC.

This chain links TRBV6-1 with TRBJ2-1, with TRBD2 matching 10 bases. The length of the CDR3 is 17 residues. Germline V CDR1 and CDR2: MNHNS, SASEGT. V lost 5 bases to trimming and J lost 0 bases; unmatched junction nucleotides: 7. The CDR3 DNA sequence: TGTGCCAGCAGTAACAAGCGGGAGGGCTTCTCCTACAATGAGCAGTTCTTC. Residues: CASSNKREGFSYNEQFF.

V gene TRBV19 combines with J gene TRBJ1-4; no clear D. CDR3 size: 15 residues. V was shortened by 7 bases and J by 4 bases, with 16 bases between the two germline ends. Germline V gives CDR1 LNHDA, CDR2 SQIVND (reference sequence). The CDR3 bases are TGTGCCAGTACCGCTCCGGCTGGGGTTAATGAAAAACTGTTTTTT. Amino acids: CASTAPAGVNEKLFF. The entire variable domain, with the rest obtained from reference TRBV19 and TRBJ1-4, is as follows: DGGITQSPKYLFRKEGQNVTLSCEQNLNHDAMYWYRQDPGQGLRLIYYSQIVNDFQKGDIAEGYSVSREKKESFPLTVTSAQKNPTAFYLCASTAPAGVNEKLFFGSGTQLSVL.

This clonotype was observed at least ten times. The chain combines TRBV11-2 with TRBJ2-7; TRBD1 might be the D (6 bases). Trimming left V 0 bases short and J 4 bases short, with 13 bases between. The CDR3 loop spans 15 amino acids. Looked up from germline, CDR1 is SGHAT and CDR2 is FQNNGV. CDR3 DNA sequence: TGTGCCAGCAGCTTAGATCCGGACAGCTTATACGAGCAGTACTTC. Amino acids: CASSLDPDSLYEQYF.